The present TCR beta chain was sequenced within a study of cytomegalovirus exposure and HLA in healthy donors. The study ran its PCR with 60 Vbeta and 13 Jbeta primers. This table comes from immunoSEQ multiplex PCR, and its TCRdb copy is limited to in-frame clones, with some not included. The table has about 67,000 clones, more than 80% seen once. Germline CDR1 and CDR2: SNHLY and FYNNEI. The CDR3 covers 13 residues. Trimming pared 3 bases from V and 5 bases from J, leaving 10 bases between. This chain uses TRBV2 with TRBJ1-1; the D gene is possibly TRBD1 (6 bases). This sequence originates from a woman aged 25 to 45 in good health and CMV-seropositive. The sequencing sample was made of PBMCs. The CDR3 DNA is TGTGCCAGCAGTGACGAGGGGGAAACTGAAGCTTTCTTT. Amino acids: CASSDEGETEAFF.